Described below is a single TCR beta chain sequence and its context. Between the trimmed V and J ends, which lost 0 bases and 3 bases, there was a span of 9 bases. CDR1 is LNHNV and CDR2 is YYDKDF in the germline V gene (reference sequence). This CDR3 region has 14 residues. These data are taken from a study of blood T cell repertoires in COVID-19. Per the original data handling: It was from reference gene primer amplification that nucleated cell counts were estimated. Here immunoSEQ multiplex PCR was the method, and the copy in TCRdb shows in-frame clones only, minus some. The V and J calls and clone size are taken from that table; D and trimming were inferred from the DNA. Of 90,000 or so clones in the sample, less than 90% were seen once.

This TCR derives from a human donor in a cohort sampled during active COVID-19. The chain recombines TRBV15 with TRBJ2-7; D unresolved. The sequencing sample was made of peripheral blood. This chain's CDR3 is CATSRDYASYEQYF. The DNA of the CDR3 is TGTGCCACCAGCAGAGACTACGCTAGCTACGAGCAGTACTTC.